These 8 T cell receptor beta chains share one sample of origin, sequenced in a study of T-cell reconstitution after alpha-beta-depleted transplantation in children. As it was prepared, the TCRbeta library received unique molecular identifiers. One entry per CDR3 protein, called by TCRdb with MiXCR from the PCR reads. Of some 400,000 distinct CDR3 sequences listed, over 20% are singletons. Source: PBMCs from the stem cell graft donor, taken from the stem cell graft. Receptors were obtained from a human donor who donated a stem cell graft to a child with acute myeloid leukemia.

This clonotype was picked up many times. The gene calls are TRBV29-1 and TRBJ2-7; D call uncertain. Germline CDR1 reads SQVTM; CDR2 reads ANQGSEA. The CDR3 contains 11 residues. V was shortened by 7 bases and J by 6 bases, with 13 bases between the two germline ends. The chain's CDR3 is CSARTPLEQYF. For the CDR3, the DNA is TGCAGCGCACGGACCCCCCTCGAGCAGTACTTC.

Only a few counts were recorded for this clonotype. The rearrangement uses TRBV20-1 and TRBJ2-1; TRBD1 or TRBD2 may be the D gene (5 bases each). V lost 3 bases and J 0 bases, leaving 15 bases between the germline ends. Germline V gene lookup returns CDR1 DFQATT and CDR2 SNEGSKA (reference sequence). This CDR3 has 16 amino acids. DNA for the CDR3: TGCAGTGCTAGCTGGGGGAGCGCTAGCTCCTACAATGAGCAGTTCTTC. It codes for CSASWGSASSYNEQFF.

This clonotype has more than one count but fewer than ten. Possible read error: a much larger clone is one base away. The CDR3 region has the DNA TGCAGTGCTAAGGGGGCCCAGTGCTTC. Translated: CSAKGAQCF. This chain connects TRBV20-1 to TRBJ2-5; 7 nucleotides match TRBD1. This CDR3 has 9 residues. Germline loops: CDR1 DFQATT, CDR2 SNEGSKA (reference sequence).

This clonotype was detected ten times or more. The chain links TRBV29-1 to TRBJ1-5; D is possibly TRBD1 (6 bases). V lost 6 bases to trimming and J lost 0 bases, with 15 bases between them. CDR3 length equals 15 residues. Germline CDR1 reads SQVTM; CDR2 reads ANQGSEA. The CDR3 sequence is CSVAGQSDSNQPQHF. The CDR3 DNA reads TGCAGCGTGGCCGGACAGTCGGATAGCAATCAGCCCCAGCATTTT.

This clonotype was detected ten times or more. The genes are TRBV6-6 and TRBJ2-3, with 9 bases aligning to TRBD1. Trimming at V came to 6 bases and at J to 4 bases, leaving 8 bases not matched to a gene. The CDR3 runs 15 residues. Germline CDR1 reads MNHNY; CDR2 reads SVGAGI (reference sequence). The CDR3 sequence is CASRYGQGLPDTQYF. As DNA, the CDR3 is TGTGCCAGCAGATACGGACAGGGGTTGCCAGATACGCAGTATTTT.

This clonotype was picked up a small number of times. The rearrangement uses TRBV27 and TRBJ1-5, with 11 bases that match TRBD1. With 2 bases clipped from V and 6 bases from J, the junction kept 3 bases outside the gene matches. The CDR3 is 15 residues long. Germline values: CDR1 MNHEY, CDR2 SMNVEV (reference sequence). The CDR3 protein is CASSLRGTGGQPQHF. In nucleotides, the CDR3 is TGTGCCAGCAGTTTAAGAGGGACAGGGGGTCAGCCCCAGCATTTT.

This clonotype was counted only a few times. This sequence joins TRBV20-1 and TRBJ2-7; 7 bases agree with TRBD1. Germline V lookup: CDR1 DFQATT, CDR2 SNEGSKA (reference sequence). CDR3 length: 15 amino acids. J lost 2 bases, V lost 3 bases, and 10 bases had no gene match. Here the CDR3 reads CSASDGRTGPYEQYF. The CDR3 coding sequence is TGCAGTGCTAGTGACGGTAGGACAGGACCCTACGAGCAGTACTTC.

This clonotype has a single count. This sequence joins TRBV12-3 or TRBV12-4 and TRBJ1-1, with D uncertain. V lost 3 bases, J lost 6 bases, and 14 bases lay in between. The CDR3 length is 14 residues. CDR3: CASSFPARVAEAFF. The CDR3, as DNA: TGTGCCAGCAGTTTCCCAGCAAGAGTGGCTGAAGCTTTCTTT.